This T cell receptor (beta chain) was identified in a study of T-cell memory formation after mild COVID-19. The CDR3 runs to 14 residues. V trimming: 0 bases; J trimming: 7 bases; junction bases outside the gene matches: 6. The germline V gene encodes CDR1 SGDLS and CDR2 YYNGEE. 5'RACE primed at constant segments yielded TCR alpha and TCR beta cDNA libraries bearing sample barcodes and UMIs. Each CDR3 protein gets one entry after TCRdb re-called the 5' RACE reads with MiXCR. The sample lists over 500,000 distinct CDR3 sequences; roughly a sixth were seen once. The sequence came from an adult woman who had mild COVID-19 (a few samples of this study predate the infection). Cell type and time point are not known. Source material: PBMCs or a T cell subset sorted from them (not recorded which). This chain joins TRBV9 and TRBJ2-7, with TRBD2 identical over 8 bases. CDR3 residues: CASSVGTSPTEQYF. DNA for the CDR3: TGTGCCAGCAGCGTAGGGACTAGCCCCACGGAGCAGTACTTC.